Below, 18 T cell receptor beta chains from the same sample are listed, as sequenced in a study of memory CD4+ T cells and cytomegalovirus serostatus. Single viable CD3+CD4+CD8-CD45RO+ cells were sorted as the memory CD4+ T cells. Data came from immunoSEQ multiplex PCR; TCRdb stores just in-frame clones and leaves some out. The table lists approximately 61,000 clones, about 81% of them singletons. Specimen: memory CD4+ T cells from blood. Receptor source: an adult in good health and CMV-seronegative.

This sequence joins TRBV7-9 and TRBJ2-7, with 7 bases fitting TRBD2. CDR1 SEHNR and CDR2 FQNEAQ come from the germline V gene (reference sequence). Trimming cost V 3 bases and J 7 bases; bases outside gene matches: 15. The CDR3 spans 16 residues. The chain's CDR3 is CASSLGGARRLWEQYF. CDR3 nucleotide sequence: TGTGCCAGCAGCTTGGGAGGGGCCCGCAGACTTTGGGAGCAGTACTTC.

This chain links TRBV30 with TRBJ2-7; no firm D call. Trimming shortened V by 4 bases and J by 3 bases, and 16 bases separated the two germline ends. The CDR3 is made up of 14 amino acids. Germline CDR1 is GTSNPN and CDR2 is SVGIG (reference sequence). The CDR3 coding sequence is TGTGCCTGGAATACACCCCCGCGGATCTACGAGCAGTACTTC. Amino acid sequence: CAWNTPPRIYEQYF.

V and J are TRBV25-1 and TRBJ1-4; 8 nucleotides agree with TRBD1. V shed 6 bases and J 8 bases; nucleotides not matched to a gene: 14. Germline V lookup: CDR1 MGHDK, CDR2 SYGVNS. This CDR3 is built from 16 residues. CDR3 nucleotides: TGTGCCAGCAGCAAGCACCAGGGGGCGGGTGGGGAAAAACTGTTTTTT. As protein: CASSKHQGAGGEKLFF.

The rearrangement links TRBV5-1 to TRBJ2-1; 8 bases line up with TRBD2. J lost 7 bases, V lost 4 bases, and 13 bases had no gene match. Germline lookup yields CDR1 SGHRS and CDR2 YFSETQ. This CDR3 is 16 amino acids long. Here the CDR3 reads CASSPGGRGARNEQFF. The CDR3 DNA sequence: TGCGCCAGCAGCCCGGGTGGGCGGGGGGCAAGGAATGAGCAGTTCTTC.

This clone turned up a few times. This chain links TRBV7-9 with TRBJ1-1; D is unresolved. Germline loops: CDR1 SEHNR, CDR2 FQNEAQ (reference sequence). V lost 4 bases to trimming and J lost 1 base, with 10 bases between them. The CDR3 extends over 14 amino acids. Written as DNA, the CDR3 is TGTGCCAGCAGCTCACACGGGCAGAACACTGAAGCTTTCTTT. This codes for CASSSHGQNTEAFF.

This clone has a single count. This rearrangement joins TRBV4-2 to TRBJ1-5; no reliable D call. The ends were cut back, 1 base at V and 5 bases at J, with 18 bases in the middle. The CDR3 consists of 17 residues. CDR1 and CDR2 from the germline V gene are LGHNA and YNFKEQ. The CDR3 nucleotides are TGTGCCAGCAGCCAAGGGCCCTCCTACGGCAATGATCAGCCCCAGCATTTT. This gives the protein CASSQGPSYGNDQPQHF.

This clone was detected only once. J is TRBJ1-1 and V is TRBV25-1; 7 bases map to TRBD1. CDR1 and CDR2 (germline): MGHDK, SYGVNS. The ends lost 1 base at V and 8 bases at J; junction bases unmatched: 10. This CDR3 spans 15 amino acids. CDR3 nucleotide sequence: TGTGCCAGCAGTGAATTCTCACAGGGACAGCCCGAAGCTTTCTTT. It codes for CASSEFSQGQPEAFF.

The rearrangement links TRBV27 to TRBJ2-1; 9 nucleotides line up with TRBD2. This CDR3 has 16 amino acids. V trimming: 6 bases; J trimming: 5 bases; junction bases outside the gene matches: 11. The germline CDR1 and CDR2 sequences are MNHEY and SMNVEV (reference sequence). CDR3 nucleotide sequence: TGTGCCAGCAGCCTAAGGGGAATAGCGGGAGACAATGAGCAGTTCTTC. It translates to CASSLRGIAGDNEQFF.

The rearrangement joins TRBV10-2 to TRBJ1-1; 9 positions agree with TRBD1. V lost 1 base and J lost 4; bases outside the gene matches: 4. CDR3 length: 15 amino acids. The germline CDR1 and CDR2 sequences are WSHSY and SAAADI. The CDR3 reads CASSEWGQGSTEAFF. CDR3 sequence (DNA): TGCGCCAGCAGTGAGTGGGGACAGGGATCCACTGAAGCTTTCTTT.

The rearrangement uses TRBV28 and TRBJ2-3; D may match TRBD1 or TRBD2 (6 bases each). Trimming shortened V by 7 bases and J by 0 bases, and 20 bases separated the two germline ends. The germline V gene has CDR1 MDHEN and CDR2 SYDVKM. The CDR3 totals 17 residues. CDR3 sequence reads: CASNSDGGGDSTDTQYF. In DNA, the CDR3 is TGTGCCAGCAACTCGGATGGGGGCGGGGATAGCACAGATACGCAGTATTTT.

The chain recombines TRBV7-2 with TRBJ2-1; D might be TRBD1 (6 bases). Germline assignment: CDR1 SGHTA and CDR2 FQGNSA. The ends were cut back, 3 bases at V and 7 bases at J, with 7 bases in the middle. The CDR3 has 12 residues. The CDR3 reads CASSFQGNEQFF. CDR3 coding DNA: TGTGCCAGCAGCTTTCAGGGGAATGAGCAGTTCTTC.

This sequence joins TRBV7-6 and TRBJ1-2; the D is unclear. Germline V gene lookup returns CDR1 SGHVS and CDR2 FNYEAQ. CDR3 length equals 15 residues. The germline V and J ends were trimmed by 5 bases and 2 bases, with 15 bases remaining between them. The CDR3 region is CASSRYTNPNYGYTF. CDR3 in DNA: TGTGCCAGCAGCCGGTACACAAACCCAAACTATGGCTACACCTTC. The variable domain in full, completed from reference TRBV7-6 and TRBJ1-2, reads GAGVSQSPRYKVTKRGQDVALRCDPISGHVSLYWYRQALGQGPEFLTYFNYEAQQDKSGLPNDRFSAERPEGSISTLTIQRTEQRDSAMYRCASSRYTNPNYGYTFGSGTRLTVV.

The chain links TRBV6-5 to TRBJ2-4, with D possibly being TRBD1 (5 bases). V gave up 4 bases and J gave up 0 bases, with 13 bases separating them. This CDR3 has 16 amino acids. Germline loops: CDR1 MNHEY, CDR2 SVGAGI. CDR3 loop: CASSLDIRLAKNIQYF. The CDR3, as DNA: TGTGCCAGCAGTTTGGACATCAGACTAGCCAAAAACATTCAGTACTTC.

This clone occurred once. The chain recombines TRBV18 with TRBJ2-7, with 8 bases fitting TRBD1. Germline CDR1 KGHSH, CDR2 LQKENI. This CDR3 is built from 16 residues. The V segment lost 6 bases and the J segment 3 bases; nucleotides outside the gene matches: 13. CDR3 sequence (DNA): TGTGCCAGCTCCCCGGGTGGGGGGACAGGTCGCTACGAGCAGTACTTC. This sequence encodes CASSPGGGTGRYEQYF.

The chain has TRBV10-2 and TRBJ2-2; D is unclear. This CDR3 region has 14 residues. Germline V gene lookup returns CDR1 WSHSY and CDR2 SAAADI. V was trimmed by 6 bases and J by 6 bases, leaving 14 bases between them. Here the CDR3 DNA reads TGCGCCAGCAGAAGTACCCCCGGATCCGGGGAGCTGTTTTTT. It yields the protein CASRSTPGSGELFF.

V is TRBV4-1 and J is TRBJ2-3, with D hard to call. The length of the CDR3 is 13 residues. Trimming took off 3 bases at V and 6 bases at J, with 10 bases between the two ends. Germline CDR1 reads MGHRA; CDR2 reads YSYEKL. CDR3 loop: CASSQIGSDTQYF. DNA of the CDR3: TGCGCCAGCAGCCAGATCGGGTCGGATACGCAGTATTTT.

The CDR3 sequence is CASSKGLAGDYEQYF. In DNA form, the CDR3 reads TGTGCCAGCAGCAAGGGACTAGCGGGAGACTACGAGCAGTACTTC. The rearrangement links TRBV7-8 to TRBJ2-7; 14 bases match TRBD2. Unmatched junction bases numbered 3, after V lost 5 bases and J lost 3 bases. The germline gives CDR1 SGHVS, CDR2 FQNEAQ. The CDR3 runs 15 residues.

The chain recombines TRBV5-6 with TRBJ1-2; TRBD1 agrees at 10 bases. The CDR3 consists of 16 residues. V was clipped by 4 bases and J by 5 bases; unmatched bases: 11. CDR1 is SGHDT, CDR2 YYEEEE, per germline. Here the CDR3 DNA reads TGTGCCAGCAGCCGACCGGGACAGGGGATACCGTATGGCTACACCTTC. Encoded protein: CASSRPGQGIPYGYTF.